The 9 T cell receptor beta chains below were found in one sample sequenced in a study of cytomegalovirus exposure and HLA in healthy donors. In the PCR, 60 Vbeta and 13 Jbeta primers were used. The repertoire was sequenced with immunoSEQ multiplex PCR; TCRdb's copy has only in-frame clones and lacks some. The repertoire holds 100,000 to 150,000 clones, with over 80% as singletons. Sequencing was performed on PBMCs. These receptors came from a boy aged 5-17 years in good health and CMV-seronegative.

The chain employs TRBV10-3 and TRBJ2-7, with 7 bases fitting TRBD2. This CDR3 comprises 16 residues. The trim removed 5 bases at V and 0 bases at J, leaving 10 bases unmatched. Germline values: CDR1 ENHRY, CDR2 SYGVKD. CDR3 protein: CAISQTPASGSYEQYF. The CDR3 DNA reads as TGTGCCATCAGTCAAACGCCGGCTAGCGGCTCCTACGAGCAGTACTTC.

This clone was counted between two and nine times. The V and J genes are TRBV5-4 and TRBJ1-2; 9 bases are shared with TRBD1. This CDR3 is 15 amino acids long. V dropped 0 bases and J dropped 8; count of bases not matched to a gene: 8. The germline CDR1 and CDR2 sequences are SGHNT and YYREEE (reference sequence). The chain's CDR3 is CASSLARDREKGYTF. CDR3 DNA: TGTGCCAGCAGCTTGGCCCGGGACAGGGAAAAGGGCTACACCTTC.

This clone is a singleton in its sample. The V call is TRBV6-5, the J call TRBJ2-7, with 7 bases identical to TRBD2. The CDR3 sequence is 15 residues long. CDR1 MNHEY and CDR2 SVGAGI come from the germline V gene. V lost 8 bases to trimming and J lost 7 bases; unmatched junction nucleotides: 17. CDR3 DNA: TGTGCCAGCGTACCCTCGGGACTACTCCCGAGAGAGCAGTACTTC. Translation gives CASVPSGLLPREQYF.

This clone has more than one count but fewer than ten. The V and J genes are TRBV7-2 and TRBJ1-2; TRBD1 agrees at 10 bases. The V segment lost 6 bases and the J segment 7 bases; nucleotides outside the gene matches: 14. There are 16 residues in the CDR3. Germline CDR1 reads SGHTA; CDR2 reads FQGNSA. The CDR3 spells CASRQHPGTGVGGYTF. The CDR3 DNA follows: TGTGCCAGCAGACAACACCCCGGGACAGGGGTCGGTGGCTACACCTTC.

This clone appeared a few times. The CDR3 here is CASSPQGRNQPQHF. The CDR3 DNA is TGTGCCAGCAGCCCGCAGGGTCGGAATCAGCCCCAGCATTTT. V and J are TRBV7-9 and TRBJ1-5, with D possibly TRBD1 on 5 matching bases. CDR3 length: 14 residues. Between the trimmed V and J ends, which lost 5 bases and 4 bases, there was a span of 12 bases. CDR1 and CDR2 (germline): SEHNR, FQNEAQ (reference sequence).

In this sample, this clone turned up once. CDR3 nucleotides: TGTGCCAGCAGTATCGGCTCTGGGGCCAACGTCCTGACTTTC. It specifies CASSIGSGANVLTF. This chain links TRBV6-5 with TRBJ2-6; D uncertain. The CDR3 is made up of 14 amino acids. Germline CDR1 and CDR2: MNHEY and SVGAGI. V was clipped by 5 bases and J by 0 bases, with 5 bases between them.

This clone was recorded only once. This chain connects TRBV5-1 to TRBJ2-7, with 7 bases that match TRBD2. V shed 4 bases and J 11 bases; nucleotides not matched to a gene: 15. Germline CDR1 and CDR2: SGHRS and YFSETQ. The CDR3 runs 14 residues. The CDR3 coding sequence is TGCGCCAGCAGCCCCAACCCGGGTGCCCGGGGGGAGTACTTC. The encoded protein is CASSPNPGARGEYF.

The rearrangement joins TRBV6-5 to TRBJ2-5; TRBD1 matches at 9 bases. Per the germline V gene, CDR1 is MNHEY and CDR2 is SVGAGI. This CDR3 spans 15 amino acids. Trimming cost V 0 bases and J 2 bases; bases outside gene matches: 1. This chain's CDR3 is CASSYSGTGQETQYF. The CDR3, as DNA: TGTGCCAGCAGTTACTCGGGGACAGGGCAAGAGACCCAGTACTTC.

This CDR3 is CASSVGTSGGRTYNEQFF. As DNA, the CDR3 is TGTGCCAGCAGCGTGGGGACTAGCGGGGGGCGCACCTACAATGAGCAGTTCTTC. J is TRBJ2-1 and V is TRBV9, with 15 bases matching TRBD2. CDR1 and CDR2 from the germline V gene are SGDLS and YYNGEE. Trimming removed 2 bases from V and 2 bases from J; junction bases left unmatched: 5. The CDR3 totals 18 residues.